The 6 T cell receptor beta chains presented below share a single source sample, sequenced in a study of shared clonotypes between healthy human individuals. Data came from immunoSEQ multiplex PCR; TCRdb stores just in-frame clones and leaves some out. Among 2 million to 3 million clones listed, roughly 93% were seen once. Sequences were obtained from naive CD4+ T cells from PBMCs. Subset here: CD45RA+ positively selected. These receptors were collected from a young man in good health. Some clones in this sample may be carry-over from other donors' samples.

On this clone: The same CDR3 also results from other DNA sequences found in this sample. The chain combines TRBV7-3 with TRBJ2-5; no clear D gene. CDR3 length: 13 amino acids. V lost 1 base to trimming and J lost 1 base, with 4 bases between them. Germline V CDR1 and CDR2: SGHTA, FQGTGA. The CDR3 DNA reads as TGTGCCAGCAGCTTAATCAGCCAAGAGACCCAGTACTTC. Its translation: CASSLISQETQYF.

The J gene is TRBJ2-4, the V gene TRBV4-2, with 9 bases aligning to TRBD2. Losses at the gene ends were 5 bases for V and 2 bases for J; bases not matched to a gene: 10. Germline V gene data show CDR1 as LGHNA and CDR2 as YNFKEQ. This CDR3 has 17 amino acids. CDR3 protein: CASSSRGGRDSKNIQYF. In DNA form, the CDR3 reads TGTGCCAGCAGCTCCCGGGGCGGGAGGGATTCCAAAAACATTCAGTACTTC.

As to this clone: This sample includes further DNA sequences coding for the same CDR3. V gene TRBV5-1 combines with J gene TRBJ2-3; D is perhaps TRBD1 or TRBD2 (5 bases each). Germline CDR1 SGHRS, CDR2 YFSETQ. The V and J ends lost 1 base and 0 bases respectively, with 6 bases between them. The CDR3 is made up of 14 amino acids. The CDR3 loop is CASSLRDSTDTQYF. The CDR3 DNA reads as TGCGCCAGCAGCTTGAGGGACAGCACAGATACGCAGTATTTT.

The rearrangement uses TRBV27 and TRBJ1-5; no definite D call. CDR1 MNHEY and CDR2 SMNVEV come from the germline V gene (reference sequence). Trimming took 5 bases from V and 9 from J, leaving 17 bases between them. The CDR3 sequence is 14 residues long. CDR3 coding DNA: TGTGCCAGCAGTAGAGGGCAGAACCCAGGGCCCCAGCATTTT. Residues: CASSRGQNPGPQHF.

The CDR3 DNA reads as TGCGCCAGCAGCTCAGGGGATTTGGAGGAAAAACTGTTTTTT. This gives the protein CASSSGDLEEKLFF. J is TRBJ1-4 and V is TRBV5-1; TRBD1 might be the D (6 bases). This CDR3 comprises 14 residues. The V and J ends lost 3 bases and 8 bases respectively, with 14 bases between them. Per germline, CDR1 SGHRS and CDR2 YFSETQ.

The genes are TRBV9 and TRBJ2-1; D might be TRBD1 or TRBD2, each matching 5 bases. Trimming shortened V by 0 bases and J by 0 bases, and 13 bases separated the two germline ends. CDR1 SGDLS and CDR2 YYNGEE come from the germline V gene. The CDR3 is 17 residues long. This CDR3 is CASSVDVGTTSYNEQFF. The CDR3 bases are TGTGCCAGCAGCGTAGACGTAGGGACCACCTCCTACAATGAGCAGTTCTTC.